The 3 T cell receptor beta chains below were found in one sample sequenced in a study of CD8 T cells in ankylosing spondylitis. Whole-study results and caveats: Blood from ankylosing spondylitis patients appeared to carry a characteristic roughly 8-variant TCR beta motif.

One entry per CDR3 protein, called by TCRdb with MiXCR from the 5' RACE reads. The data hold about 840,000 distinct CDR3 sequences, with 12% observed a single time. Their specific antigens are unknown. Sequenced: blood, either unsorted or a sorted T cell fraction (not recorded which). Source of these receptors: a male donor with ankylosing spondylitis.

This clonotype came up a few times. The V and J genes are TRBV5-1 and TRBJ2-7, with 8 positions matching TRBD1. The junction had 14 bases not matched to a gene; V was cut back by 0 bases and J by 3 bases. Germline V gene data show CDR1 as SGHRS and CDR2 as YFSETQ. This CDR3 contains 18 residues. CDR3 region: CASSLVTPTGTGDYEQYF. DNA for the CDR3: TGCGCCAGCAGCTTGGTGACCCCGACCGGGACAGGAGACTACGAGCAGTACTTC.

This chain links TRBV7-6 with TRBJ2-7; either TRBD1 or TRBD2 may fit D (5 bases each). CDR3 size: 16 residues. Trimming removed 0 bases from V and 6 bases from J, with 18 bases in between. The germline V gene has CDR1 SGHVS and CDR2 FNYEAQ. The CDR3 reads CASSLARGTGSVEQYF. CDR3 DNA: TGTGCCAGCAGCTTAGCGCGAGGGACGGGGTCTGTCGAGCAGTACTTC.

This clonotype was found a few times. V usage is TRBV20-1 and J usage is TRBJ1-1; 8 nucleotides match TRBD1. The CDR3 contains 17 residues. Per the germline V gene, CDR1 is DFQATT and CDR2 is SNEGSKA (reference sequence). Unmatched junction bases numbered 15, after V lost 2 bases and J lost 4 bases. CDR3 sequence (DNA): TGCAGTGCTAGAAATTGGGGCAGGGGGCATGATGGCACTGAAGCTTTCTTT. It translates to CSARNWGRGHDGTEAFF.